This TCR beta chain emerged from a study of T cell clonotyping in hematopoietic cell transplantation. Overall study results and limits: At the given depth, recipient repertoires were over 95% de novo clonotypes.

With respect to this clone: Its antigen remains unknown.

The data were produced by immunoSEQ multiplex PCR, yet TCRdb's version contains in-frame clones alone and is incomplete. The data hold almost 5,000 clones, with around 94% observed a single time. This specimen was PBMCs, taken 180 days after allogeneic stem cell transplant. The sequence derives from a male patient in his sixties who had an allogeneic stem cell transplant from a related donor, so the T cells may come from the graft donor. Some clones in this sample may be carry-over from other donors' samples.

In DNA, the CDR3 is TGTGCCAGCAGTGAAGCCCTCGACAGGTTTCAGCCCCAGCATTTT. This encodes CASSEALDRFQPQHF. The J gene is TRBJ1-5, the V gene TRBV6-1; D may be TRBD1 (6 bases). The V end was cut by 0 bases, the J end by 6 bases, with 12 bases between. CDR3 length: 15 amino acids. Germline CDR1 MNHNS, CDR2 SASEGT.